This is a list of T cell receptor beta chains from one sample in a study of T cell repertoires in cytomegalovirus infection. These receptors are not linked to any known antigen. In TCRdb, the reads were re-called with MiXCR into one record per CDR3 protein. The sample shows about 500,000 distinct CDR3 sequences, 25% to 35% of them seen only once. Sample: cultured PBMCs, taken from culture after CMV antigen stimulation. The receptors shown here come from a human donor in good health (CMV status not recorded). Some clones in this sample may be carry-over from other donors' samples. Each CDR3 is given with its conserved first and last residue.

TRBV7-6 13 CASSFTGLYGYTF
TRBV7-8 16 CASSPGFGGANTEAFF
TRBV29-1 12 CSGGTANTEAFF
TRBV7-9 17 CASSPPTLAGRYNEQFF
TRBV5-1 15 CASSLAAGGRTEAFF
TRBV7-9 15 CASSPSGTGWSEQYF
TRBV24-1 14 CATYWTGKGEKLFF
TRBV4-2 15 CASSQEGGGNQPQHF
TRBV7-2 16 CASSFRGGGSPGELFF
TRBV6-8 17 CASSLSKPDSGIYGYTF
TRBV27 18 CASSFSFSGVVSNYGYTF
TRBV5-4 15 CASRRGLAASDTQYF
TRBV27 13 CASSRYGAGELFF
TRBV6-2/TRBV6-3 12 CASSYVDGALHF
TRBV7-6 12 CASSLDGGEAFF
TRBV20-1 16 CSARNRDSPSYGGYTF
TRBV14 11 CASSQGFGAFF
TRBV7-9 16 CASSPQGGTRSYEQYF
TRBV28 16 CASSFAGTSGPGVQFF
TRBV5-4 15 CASSANTEYNSPLHF
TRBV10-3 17 CAISESKAGSWTQPQHF
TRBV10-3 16 CAIRGDRSFVGYGYTF
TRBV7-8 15 CASILNQGAFYEQYF